These 25 T cell receptor beta chains share one sample of origin, sequenced in a study of glioma-infiltrating T cells after dendritic cell vaccination. The method was immunoSEQ multiplex PCR; TCRdb's version includes in-frame clones alone and lacks a portion of them. The repertoire holds just under 60,000 clones, with just under 85% as singletons. Time point: after dendritic cell vaccination, including at tumor progression/relapse. The sample in question was blood, obtained after dendritic cell vaccination. These TCRs come from a human donor with glioblastoma.

This clone was picked up a small number of times. The CDR3 loop reads CASSPRQGNGNTIYF. The CDR3 DNA reads as TGTGCCAGCTCACCAAGACAGGGTAATGGAAACACCATATATTTT. The chain links TRBV18 to TRBJ1-3, with 7 bases identical to TRBD1. The V gene end was trimmed by 2 bases and the J gene end by 3 bases; junction bases not matched to a gene: 4. Germline V gene data show CDR1 as KGHSH and CDR2 as LQKENI. The CDR3 extends over 15 amino acids.

This clone was detected only a few times. The chain is built from TRBV6-4 and TRBJ1-4, with D perhaps TRBD1 (6 bases). Germline V gene lookup returns CDR1 MRHNA and CDR2 SNTAGT. Trimming took 5 bases from V and 3 from J, leaving 13 bases between them. The CDR3 extends over 15 amino acids. The CDR3 spells CASSPLGQPNEKLFF. As DNA, the CDR3 is TGTGCCAGCAGTCCCCTGGGACAACCTAATGAAAAACTGTTTTTT.

In this sample, this clone turned up once. Here the CDR3 DNA reads TGTGCCAGCAGCGTAGCCCAGGGGGGAACCTACAATGAGCAGTTCTTC. It codes for CASSVAQGGTYNEQFF. This chain joins TRBV9 and TRBJ2-1, with a tentative D call TRBD1 (7 bases). V was pared by 0 bases and J by 2 bases, with 12 bases between. CDR1 and CDR2 (germline): SGDLS, YYNGEE. The length of the CDR3 is 16 residues.

V is TRBV20-1 and J is TRBJ2-7; 8 bases are a match to TRBD2. Germline loops: CDR1 DFQATT, CDR2 SNEGSKA (reference sequence). CDR3 length equals 11 residues. V lost 3 bases and J lost 5; bases outside the gene matches: 0. CDR3 residues: CSASSGDEQYF. CDR3 nucleotides: TGCAGTGCTAGTAGCGGGGACGAGCAGTACTTC.

The chain couples TRBV11-3 to TRBJ2-7, with unresolved D. Trimming shortened V by 1 base and J by 6 bases, and 10 bases separated the two germline ends. The germline CDR1 and CDR2 sequences are SGHNT and YENEEA. CDR3 length: 13 amino acids. The CDR3, as DNA: TGTGCCAGCAGCTTAGGCCTAGGCGGCGAGCAGTACTTC. Amino acid sequence: CASSLGLGGEQYF.

The V call is TRBV7-9, the J call TRBJ1-6; no clear D. V was trimmed by 1 base and J by 0 bases, leaving 10 bases between them. This CDR3 is 17 amino acids long. Germline CDR1 is SEHNR and CDR2 is FQNEAQ (reference sequence). CDR3 protein: CASSLGSPSSYNSPLHF. The CDR3 nucleotides are TGTGCCAGCAGCTTAGGTAGCCCTAGCTCCTATAATTCACCCCTCCACTTT.

The rearrangement joins TRBV7-2 to TRBJ1-2; D remains unclear. The CDR3 consists of 14 residues. Germline V gene sequence: CDR1 SGHTA, CDR2 FQGNSA. V shed 0 bases and J shed 7 bases, with 12 bases lying between them. Here the CDR3 DNA reads TGTGCCAGCAGCTTAGCGGAGGCTAGGGCTGGCTACACCTTC. This gives the protein CASSLAEARAGYTF. Combining the CDR3 with reference TRBV7-2 and TRBJ1-2 gives the whole variable domain GAGVSQSPSNKVTEKGKDVELRCDPISGHTALYWYRQSLGQGLEFLIYFQGNSAPDKSGLPSDRFSAERTGGSVSTLTIQRTQQEDSAVYLCASSLAEARAGYTFGSGTRLTVV.

V is TRBV11-2 and J is TRBJ1-6, with D possibly being TRBD1 (6 bases). The V end lost 2 bases, the J end lost 7 bases, and 9 bases lay between the germline ends. CDR1 is SGHAT and CDR2 is FQNNGV in the germline V gene. The CDR3 covers 14 residues. The CDR3 sequence: CASSLQGFNSPLHF. CDR3 nucleotides: TGTGCCAGCAGCTTACAGGGGTTCAATTCACCCCTCCACTTT.

CDR3: CASSHPIGKLFF. The CDR3 DNA sequence: TGCGCCAGCAGCCACCCTATCGGGAAACTGTTTTTT. The rearrangement uses TRBV4-1 and TRBJ1-4; D gene uncertain. Germline-derived CDR1 and CDR2 are MGHRA and YSYEKL. The V end lost 3 bases, the J end lost 11 bases, and 10 bases lay between the germline ends. CDR3 length: 12 amino acids.

The table lists this clone with a count of one. The chain combines TRBV5-1 with TRBJ2-5; TRBD2 agrees at 10 bases. The CDR3 has 14 residues. V was pared by 7 bases and J by 5 bases, with 8 bases of the junction left unmatched. Germline lookup yields CDR1 SGHRS and CDR2 YFSETQ. For the CDR3, the DNA is TGCGCCAGCCGCGAAGCGGGGGGGCCGGAGACCCAGTACTTC. Its translation is CASREAGGPETQYF.

This clone occurred once. This CDR3 reads CASSLLRGGNNSPLHF. The CDR3 bases are TGCGCCAGCAGCTTGCTCAGGGGAGGGAATAATTCACCCCTCCACTTT. This chain connects TRBV5-1 to TRBJ1-6; TRBD1 is a possible D gene (6 bases). V was cut by 1 base and J by 5 bases, with 13 bases left in between. The germline V gene has CDR1 SGHRS and CDR2 YFSETQ. This CDR3 spans 16 amino acids.

The rearrangement links TRBV13 to TRBJ2-7; 7 nucleotides agree with TRBD1. J lost 2 bases, V lost 7 bases, and 8 bases had no gene match. Germline V gene lookup returns CDR1 PRHDT and CDR2 FYEKMQ (reference sequence). The CDR3 is 14 amino acids. This chain's CDR3 is CASTLDRATYEQYF. The CDR3 DNA reads TGTGCCAGCACCCTCGACAGGGCGACCTACGAGCAGTACTTC.

The chain has TRBV6-1 and TRBJ2-1, with 10 bases fitting TRBD2. V dropped 3 bases and J dropped 5; count of bases not matched to a gene: 7. The CDR3 covers 16 residues. Germline V gives CDR1 MNHNS, CDR2 SASEGT. CDR3 sequence (DNA): TGTGCCAGCAGTGAGGATAGCGGGGGGACTCACAATGAGCAGTTCTTC. Protein sequence: CASSEDSGGTHNEQFF.

In DNA, the CDR3 is TGCGCCAGCAGCTTGATGTGGACTAGCGGGCAAGAGACCCAGTACTTC. Protein product: CASSLMWTSGQETQYF. The V call is TRBV5-1, the J call TRBJ2-5; 11 bases are a match to TRBD2. Germline assignment: CDR1 SGHRS and CDR2 YFSETQ. Trimming took 1 base from V and 2 from J; bases not matched to a gene: 4. The CDR3 length is 16 residues.

The V gene is TRBV18, the J gene TRBJ1-2; tentatively, D is TRBD1 (6 bases). The CDR3 loop spans 15 amino acids. Between the trimmed V and J ends, which lost 0 bases and 6 bases, there was a span of 14 bases. Germline CDR1 reads KGHSH; CDR2 reads LQKENI. The CDR3 here is CASSPPRARGDGYTF. CDR3 sequence (DNA): TGTGCCAGCTCACCACCTAGGGCCAGGGGCGATGGCTACACCTTC.

The V and J genes are TRBV7-2 and TRBJ1-1, with 7 bases fitting TRBD1. The CDR3 runs 15 residues. V shed 1 base, J shed 3 bases, and the junction held 5 bases outside the gene matches. Germline V gene data show CDR1 as SGHTA and CDR2 as FQGNSA. CDR3 nucleotides: TGTGCCAGCAGCTTAGAGGGGGCATGGGACACTGAAGCTTTCTTT. The encoded protein is CASSLEGAWDTEAFF.

V is TRBV5-6 and J is TRBJ2-3; 10 nucleotides agree with TRBD1. Per the germline V gene, CDR1 is SGHDT and CDR2 is YYEEEE. The CDR3 loop spans 17 amino acids. Unmatched junction bases numbered 10, after V lost 4 bases and J lost 2 bases. CDR3 sequence (DNA): TGTGCCAGCAGCCCCGGGACAGGGGCCCACCACACAGATACGCAGTATTTT. Protein product: CASSPGTGAHHTDTQYF.

The chain links TRBV30 to TRBJ1-4, with D maybe TRBD1 (6 bases). The CDR3 covers 14 residues. Trimming stripped 4 bases from V and 8 bases from J, with 17 bases between. The germline V gene encodes CDR1 GTSNPN and CDR2 SVGIG (reference sequence). CDR3 region: CAWKRGLQGEKLFF. The CDR3 DNA reads as TGTGCCTGGAAAAGGGGCCTTCAGGGGGAAAAACTGTTTTTT.

This clone has a handful of counts. J is TRBJ1-1 and V is TRBV19; D is uncertain. This CDR3 comprises 14 residues. Trimming took off 5 bases at V and 4 bases at J, with 14 bases between the two ends. Germline values: CDR1 LNHDA, CDR2 SQIVND (reference sequence). DNA of the CDR3: TGTGCCAGTAGTGGTGGGAGGGTTGGCACTGAAGCTTTCTTT. It is translated as CASSGGRVGTEAFF.

J is TRBJ2-5 and V is TRBV4-1, with a possible D match to TRBD2 (6 bases). The end of the DNA aligns better with TRBJ2-7, so the J call may be wrong. The CDR3 contains 12 residues. Looked up from germline, CDR1 is MGHRA and CDR2 is YSYEKL. Here the CDR3 reads CASSPGEDEQYF. The CDR3 DNA reads TGCGCCAGCAGCCCCGGGGAGGACGAGCAGTACTTC.

The gene calls are TRBV19 and TRBJ2-7, with D possibly TRBD2 on 6 matching bases. Germline-derived CDR1 and CDR2 are LNHDA and SQIVND (reference sequence). The CDR3 contains 15 residues. The V and J ends lost 1 base and 4 bases respectively, with 14 bases between them. The CDR3 DNA reads TGTGCCAGTAGTATAGGTCCGGGGGACTTATACGAGCAGTACTTC. Encoded protein: CASSIGPGDLYEQYF.

The V gene is TRBV7-2, the J gene TRBJ2-5; a possible D gene is TRBD2 (6 bases). The germline V gene has CDR1 SGHTA and CDR2 FQGNSA. The CDR3 is 15 residues long. Trimming shortened V by 4 bases and J by 2 bases, and 14 bases separated the two germline ends. In DNA, the CDR3 is TGTGCCAGCAGCTCAACGACTAGTGGTCAAGAGACCCAGTACTTC. Amino acid sequence: CASSSTTSGQETQYF.

The V gene is TRBV10-2, the J gene TRBJ2-7; 7 bases are a match to TRBD1. Germline values: CDR1 WSHSY, CDR2 SAAADI. Trimming removed 6 bases from V and 6 bases from J; junction bases left unmatched: 8. The CDR3 sequence is 13 residues long. The CDR3 spells CASRSTGAGEQYF. The DNA of the CDR3 is TGCGCCAGCAGATCTACAGGGGCGGGCGAGCAGTACTTC.

J is TRBJ2-7 and V is TRBV6-1; 7 bases map to TRBD2. Looked up from germline, CDR1 is MNHNS and CDR2 is SASEGT. V lost 7 bases to trimming and J lost 7 bases; unmatched junction nucleotides: 16. The CDR3 covers 15 residues. The chain's CDR3 is CASIRDGGTLGEQYF. The CDR3 nucleotides read TGTGCCAGCATTCGAGACGGGGGGACTCTTGGGGAGCAGTACTTC.

The rearrangement uses TRBV19 and TRBJ2-2, with D hard to call. Looked up from germline, CDR1 is LNHDA and CDR2 is SQIVND (reference sequence). CDR3 length equals 15 residues. Trimming stripped 4 bases from V and 2 bases from J, with 11 bases between. CDR3 in DNA: TGTGCCAGTAGTACCCCCGGGTCTAACACCGGGGAGCTGTTTTTT. This codes for CASSTPGSNTGELFF.